Listed here are 9 T cell receptor beta chains from one sample, sequenced in a study of beta chain features in type 1 diabetes. These receptors' antigens are unknown. Study results and caveats: Moderate yet significant TCRB CDR3 shortening was seen in Type 1 diabetes patients in all four CD4+ subsets.

Sequencing targeted expressed TCRB transcripts, as all isolated RNA had been reverse transcribed. Measured with immunoSEQ multiplex PCR; TCRdb has only the in-frame clones, and not every one. The sample shows around 340,000 clones, about a tenth of them seen only once. Sequenced: central memory CD4+ T cells from blood. The receptor source for this set is a young man with type 1 diabetes.

This clone was picked up a small number of times. The chain combines TRBV7-6 with TRBJ2-1; a weak D match, TRBD1 (5 bases). The germline CDR1 and CDR2 sequences are SGHVS and FNYEAQ. There are 14 residues in the CDR3. Trimming cost V 5 bases and J 5 bases, with 13 bases left between them. CDR3 loop: CASSRGHGDNEQFF. CDR3 bases: TGTGCCAGCAGCAGGGGTCACGGAGACAATGAGCAGTTCTTC.

This clone has just a few counts. The CDR3 coding sequence is TGCGCCAGCAGCCAAGAAGTCTCCAGGGTGAACTATGGCTACACCTTC. Translation: CASSQEVSRVNYGYTF. The chain recombines TRBV4-1 with TRBJ1-2, with TRBD1 as a possible D gene (5 bases). The germline gives CDR1 MGHRA, CDR2 YSYEKL. This CDR3 has 16 amino acids. Trimming cost V 0 bases and J 2 bases, with 13 bases left between them.

The gene calls are TRBV7-7 and TRBJ2-3, with 7 bases aligning to TRBD2. This CDR3 contains 15 residues. From germline, CDR1 is SSHAT and CDR2 FNYEAQ (reference sequence). J lost 6 bases, V lost 5 bases, and 11 bases had no gene match. CDR3 nucleotides: TGTGCCAGCAGCCCTGGTCGGGGGGACCGCGATACGCAGTATTTT. Amino acid sequence: CASSPGRGDRDTQYF.

The chain employs TRBV29-1 and TRBJ1-2; possible D gene TRBD1, 6 bases. CDR1 is SQVTM, CDR2 ANQGSEA, per germline. With 3 bases removed from V and 0 bases from J, the gap between germline ends came to 17 bases. This CDR3 contains 16 residues. The CDR3 loop reads CSVDSVRGQTNYGYTF. CDR3 sequence (DNA): TGCAGCGTTGATAGCGTCAGGGGCCAAACTAACTATGGCTACACCTTC.

This clone was seen many times. The chain uses TRBV28 and TRBJ2-7, with 8 bases matching TRBD1. J was trimmed by 6 bases and V by 5 bases; bases with no gene match: 12. The CDR3 extends over 15 amino acids. Germline V CDR1 and CDR2: MDHEN, SYDVKM. In nucleotides, the CDR3 is TGTGCCAGCAGTCTGTGGGGGCAGGGGGCGGCCGAGCAGTACTTC. Protein sequence: CASSLWGQGAAEQYF.

J is TRBJ2-4 and V is TRBV7-9; 10 bases fit TRBD1. Germline-derived CDR1 and CDR2 are SEHNR and FQNEAQ (reference sequence). The CDR3 length is 14 residues. V shed 4 bases, J shed 8 bases, and the junction held 5 bases outside the gene matches. Here the CDR3 reads CASSYGTGVYIQYF. In DNA, the CDR3 is TGTGCCAGCAGCTACGGGACAGGGGTATACATTCAGTACTTC.

This clone was detected a few times. The rearrangement uses TRBV5-1 and TRBJ2-5; no reliable D call. With 4 bases removed from V and 5 bases from J, the gap between germline ends came to 12 bases. This CDR3 spans 13 amino acids. CDR1 is SGHRS, CDR2 YFSETQ, per germline. Here the CDR3 reads CASSALSSETQYF. CDR3 coding DNA: TGCGCCAGCAGCGCACTGTCTTCTGAGACCCAGTACTTC. The whole variable domain, remainder taken from reference TRBV5-1 and TRBJ2-5, is KAGVTQTPRYLIKTRGQQVTLSCSPISGHRSVSWYQQTPGQGLQFLFEYFSETQRNKGNFPGRFSGRQFSNSRSEMNVSTLELGDSALYLCASSALSSETQYFGPGTRLLVL.

This chain's CDR3 is CASSFDRDSEQYF. The CDR3 DNA is TGTGCCAGCAGCTTCGACCGGGACAGCGAGCAGTACTTC. The rearrangement links TRBV7-6 to TRBJ2-7, with 7 bases lining up with TRBD1. V lost 3 bases and J lost 6; bases outside the gene matches: 5. Germline lookup yields CDR1 SGHVS and CDR2 FNYEAQ. The CDR3 is 13 residues long.

This clone has only a few counts. The V call is TRBV25-1, the J call TRBJ2-1; D not certain. Trimming took 7 bases from V and 3 from J, leaving 10 bases between them. This CDR3 has 13 residues. Germline CDR1 and CDR2: MGHDK and SYGVNS. The CDR3 DNA sequence: TGTGCCAGCAAGGGTCAAGTCTACAATGAGCAGTTCTTC. Its translation: CASKGQVYNEQFF.